Presented here are 16 T cell receptor beta chains from one specimen sequenced in a study of blood T cell repertoires in COVID-19. Assay used: immunoSEQ multiplex PCR; TCRdb lists only in-frame clones, some missing. The data contain approximately 140,000 clones, roughly 84% of them singletons. Sequenced input: peripheral blood. The receptors originated from a human donor in a cohort sampled during active COVID-19.

The chain links TRBV2 to TRBJ1-6; weak D call: TRBD1 (6 bases). Germline CDR1 is SNHLY and CDR2 is FYNNEI. V shed 7 bases and J shed 14 bases, with 24 bases lying between them. This CDR3 has 15 amino acids. CDR3 coding DNA: TGTGCCAGCAACCAGGGGCTCCCCGCAGGTATCTCCCTCCACTTT. Protein sequence: CASNQGLPAGISLHF.

V and J are TRBV5-4 and TRBJ2-7, with a possible D match to TRBD1 (6 bases). CDR1 is SGHNT and CDR2 is YYREEE in the germline V gene (reference sequence). The CDR3 extends over 12 amino acids. Between the trimmed V and J ends, which lost 3 bases and 7 bases, there was a span of 11 bases. DNA for the CDR3: TGTGCCAGCAGCTCGGGACAAAGGGAGCAGTACTTC. Residues: CASSSGQREQYF.

The gene calls are TRBV12-3 or TRBV12-4 and TRBJ2-1; D call uncertain. The length of the CDR3 is 12 residues. The V end was cut by 1 base, the J end by 12 bases, with 10 bases between. For the CDR3, the DNA is TGTGCCAGCAGTTTAGTAGCTAGTGGGCAGTTCTTC. Translated, it gives CASSLVASGQFF.

The rearrangement links TRBV19 to TRBJ2-6; the match to TRBD1 covers 8 bases. J gave up 8 bases and V 8 bases, and 5 bases lay outside the gene matches. Germline V gene sequence: CDR1 LNHDA, CDR2 SQIVND (reference sequence). This CDR3 is built from 13 residues. CDR3 in DNA: TGTGCCAGTTCGGACAGGGTAACCAACGTCCTGACTTTC. Translation gives CASSDRVTNVLTF.

This clone showed up just once. The chain links TRBV4-1 to TRBJ2-1; 10 bases align to TRBD1. The CDR3 runs to 14 residues. CDR1 and CDR2 (germline): MGHRA, YSYEKL. J gave up 4 bases and V 7 bases, and 4 bases lay outside the gene matches. CDR3 in DNA: TGCGCCAGCACCGGACAGGGGGGTTACAATGAGCAGTTCTTC. It yields the protein CASTGQGGYNEQFF.

The rearrangement joins TRBV18 to TRBJ2-3, with D possibly TRBD1 on 5 matching bases. Germline V gives CDR1 KGHSH, CDR2 LQKENI. V lost 6 bases and J 3 bases, leaving 16 bases between the germline ends. The CDR3 is 15 amino acids. CDR3 residues: CASSPSTQGTDTQYF. The DNA of the CDR3 is TGTGCCAGCTCGCCATCGACGCAGGGAACAGATACGCAGTATTTT.

The chain links TRBV10-3 to TRBJ2-1; the match to TRBD2 covers 7 bases. Germline values: CDR1 ENHRY, CDR2 SYGVKD. The CDR3 has 16 amino acids. V gave up 3 bases and J gave up 7 bases; unmatched junction bases: 12. CDR3 region: CAISDPNLGGSNEQFF. DNA for the CDR3: TGTGCCATCAGTGACCCGAATTTGGGGGGGAGTAATGAGCAGTTCTTC.

CDR3 protein: CASSLRSGATGELFF. The CDR3 nucleotides read TGTGCCAGCAGCTTAAGGTCAGGGGCCACCGGGGAGCTGTTTTTT. The chain combines TRBV7-2 with TRBJ2-2; perhaps TRBD1 as D (6 bases). With 2 bases removed from V and 4 bases from J, the gap between germline ends came to 11 bases. Germline V gives CDR1 SGHTA, CDR2 FQGNSA. The CDR3 extends over 15 amino acids.

The gene calls are TRBV5-1 and TRBJ1-1; unclear D gene. Germline-derived CDR1 and CDR2 are SGHRS and YFSETQ. The CDR3 has 14 residues. Trimming left V 0 bases short and J 0 bases short, with 6 bases between. CDR3 amino acids: CASSLERVNTEAFF. The DNA for the CDR3 is TGCGCCAGCAGCTTGGAACGAGTGAACACTGAAGCTTTCTTT. Variable domain in full (rest from reference TRBV5-1 and TRBJ1-1): KAGVTQTPRYLIKTRGQQVTLSCSPISGHRSVSWYQQTPGQGLQFLFEYFSETQRNKGNFPGRFSGRQFSNSRSEMNVSTLELGDSALYLCASSLERVNTEAFFGQGTRLTVV.

The chain carries TRBV4-3 and TRBJ1-5; tentative D call: TRBD1 (6 bases). CDR1 and CDR2 (germline): LGHNA, YSLEER. With 0 bases removed from V and 5 bases from J, the gap between germline ends came to 11 bases. This CDR3 is built from 15 residues. The CDR3 reads CASSQDTGPDQPQHF. In DNA form, the CDR3 reads TGCGCCAGCAGCCAAGATACAGGGCCGGATCAGCCCCAGCATTTT.

The chain has TRBV5-6 and TRBJ1-2; D is unresolved. Trimming took 4 bases from V and 4 from J, leaving 14 bases between them. From germline, CDR1 is SGHDT and CDR2 YYEEEE. The CDR3 is 14 residues long. The chain's CDR3 is CASSPLFSGYGYTF. CDR3 bases: TGTGCCAGCAGCCCTCTCTTTTCCGGCTATGGCTACACCTTC.

V and J are TRBV5-5 and TRBJ1-3; D is unresolved. V was cut by 2 bases and J by 4 bases, with 13 bases left in between. The CDR3 sequence is 15 residues long. The V gene's germline CDR1 is SGHKS and CDR2 YYEKEE (reference sequence). The CDR3 reads CASSFGPSGGNTIYF. DNA of the CDR3: TGTGCCAGCAGCTTCGGACCATCGGGGGGAAACACCATATATTTT.

V gene TRBV2 combines with J gene TRBJ1-3; D might be TRBD1 (5 bases). The CDR3 length is 14 residues. Trimming took 6 bases from V and 3 from J, leaving 12 bases between them. Germline V gene lookup returns CDR1 SNHLY and CDR2 FYNNEI. This CDR3 reads CASRHPGNGNTIYF. CDR3 bases: TGTGCCAGCAGGCATCCAGGGAATGGAAACACCATATATTTT.

This clone was counted between two and nine times. The chain is built from TRBV5-4 and TRBJ1-2, with 7 nucleotides matching TRBD1. Germline CDR1 is SGHNT and CDR2 is YYREEE (reference sequence). With 2 bases clipped from V and 5 bases from J, the junction kept 9 bases outside the gene matches. The CDR3 runs to 15 residues. As DNA, the CDR3 is TGTGCCAGCAGCTTAAACCCCGACAGGGAGTATGGCTACACCTTC. It encodes CASSLNPDREYGYTF.

This sequence joins TRBV14 and TRBJ1-1, with D maybe TRBD1 (5 bases). CDR1 and CDR2 from the germline V gene are SGHDN and FVKESK. The V end lost 4 bases, the J end lost 1 base, and 10 bases lay between the germline ends. CDR3 length: 14 residues. DNA for the CDR3: TGTGCCAGCAGCCTTATCGGGGGGAACACTGAAGCTTTCTTT. Translating it yields CASSLIGGNTEAFF.

CDR3 sequence (DNA): TGTGCCAGCAGTACCACTCGGTACAATGAGCAGTTCTTC. It translates to CASSTTRYNEQFF. The chain recombines TRBV27 with TRBJ2-1; no firm D call. CDR3 size: 13 residues. Germline assignment: CDR1 MNHEY and CDR2 SMNVEV (reference sequence). V lost 5 bases to trimming and J lost 4 bases, with 9 bases between them.